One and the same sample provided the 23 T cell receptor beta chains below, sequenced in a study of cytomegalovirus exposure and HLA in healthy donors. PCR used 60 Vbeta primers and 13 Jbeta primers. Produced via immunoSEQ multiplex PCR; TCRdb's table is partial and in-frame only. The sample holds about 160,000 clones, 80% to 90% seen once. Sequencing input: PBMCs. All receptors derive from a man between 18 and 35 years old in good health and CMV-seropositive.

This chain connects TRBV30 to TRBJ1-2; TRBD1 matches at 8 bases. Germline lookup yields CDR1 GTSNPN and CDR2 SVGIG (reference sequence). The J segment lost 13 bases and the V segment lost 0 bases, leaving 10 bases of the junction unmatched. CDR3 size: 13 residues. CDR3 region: CAWSVRRQGSFTF. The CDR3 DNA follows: TGTGCCTGGAGTGTAAGGCGACAGGGGAGTTTCACCTTC.

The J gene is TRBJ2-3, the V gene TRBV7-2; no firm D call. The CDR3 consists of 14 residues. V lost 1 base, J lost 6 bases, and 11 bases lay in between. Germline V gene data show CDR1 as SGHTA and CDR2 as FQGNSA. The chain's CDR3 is CASSLGHSSDTQYF. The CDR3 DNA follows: TGTGCCAGCAGCTTAGGCCATAGTTCCGATACGCAGTATTTT.

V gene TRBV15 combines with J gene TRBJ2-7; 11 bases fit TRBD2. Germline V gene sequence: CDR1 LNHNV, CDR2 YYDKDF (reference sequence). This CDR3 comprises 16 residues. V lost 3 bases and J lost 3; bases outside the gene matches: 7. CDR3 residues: CATSRDTGTSGYEQYF. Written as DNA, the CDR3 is TGTGCCACCAGCAGGGATACCGGGACTAGCGGCTACGAGCAGTACTTC. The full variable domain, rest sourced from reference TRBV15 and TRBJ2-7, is DAMVIQNPRYQVTQFGKPVTLSCSQTLNHNVMYWYQQKSSQAPKLLFHYYDKDFNNEADTPDNFQSRRPNTSFCFLDIRSPGLGDTAMYLCATSRDTGTSGYEQYFGPGTRLTVT.

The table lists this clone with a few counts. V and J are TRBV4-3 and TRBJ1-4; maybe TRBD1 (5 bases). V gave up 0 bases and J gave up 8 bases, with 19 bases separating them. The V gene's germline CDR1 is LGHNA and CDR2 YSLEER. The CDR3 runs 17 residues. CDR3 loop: CASSQELGGDREEKLFF. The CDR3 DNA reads TGCGCCAGCAGCCAAGAGCTGGGGGGAGATCGGGAGGAAAAACTGTTTTTT.

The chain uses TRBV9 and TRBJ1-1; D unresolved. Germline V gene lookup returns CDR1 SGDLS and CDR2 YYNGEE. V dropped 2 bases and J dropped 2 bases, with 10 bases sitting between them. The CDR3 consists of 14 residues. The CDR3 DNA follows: TGTGCCAGCAGCGTGGGCAGCCAAAACACTGAAGCTTTCTTT. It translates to CASSVGSQNTEAFF. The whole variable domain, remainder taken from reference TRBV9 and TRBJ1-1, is DSGVTQTPKHLITATGQRVTLRCSPRSGDLSVYWYQQSLDQGLQFLIQYYNGEERAKGNILERFSAQQFPDLHSELNLSSLELGDSALYFCASSVGSQNTEAFFGQGTRLTVV.

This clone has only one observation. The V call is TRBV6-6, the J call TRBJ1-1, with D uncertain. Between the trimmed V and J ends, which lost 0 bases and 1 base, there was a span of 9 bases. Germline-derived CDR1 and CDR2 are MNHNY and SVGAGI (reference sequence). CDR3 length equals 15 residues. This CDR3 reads CASSYSTIANTEAFF. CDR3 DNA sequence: TGTGCCAGCAGTTACTCGACTATTGCGAACACTGAAGCTTTCTTT.

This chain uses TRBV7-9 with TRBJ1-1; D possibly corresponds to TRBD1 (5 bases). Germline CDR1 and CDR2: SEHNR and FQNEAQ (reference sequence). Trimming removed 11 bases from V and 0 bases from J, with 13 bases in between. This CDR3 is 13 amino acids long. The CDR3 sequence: CAGLQDLNTEAFF. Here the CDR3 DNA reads TGTGCCGGACTACAGGATTTGAACACTGAAGCTTTCTTT.

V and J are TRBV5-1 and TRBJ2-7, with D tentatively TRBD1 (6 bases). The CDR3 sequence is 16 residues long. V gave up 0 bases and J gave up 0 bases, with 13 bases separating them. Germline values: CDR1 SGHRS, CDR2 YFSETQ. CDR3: CASSLDGTKSSYEQYF. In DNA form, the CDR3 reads TGCGCCAGCAGCTTGGATGGGACAAAGAGCTCCTACGAGCAGTACTTC.

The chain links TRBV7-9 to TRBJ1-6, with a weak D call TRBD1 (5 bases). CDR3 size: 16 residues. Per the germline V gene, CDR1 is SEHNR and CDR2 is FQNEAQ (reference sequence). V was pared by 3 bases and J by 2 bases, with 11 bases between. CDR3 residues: CASSLVVRAYNSPLHF. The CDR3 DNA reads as TGTGCCAGCAGCTTGGTCGTCAGGGCCTATAATTCACCCCTCCACTTT. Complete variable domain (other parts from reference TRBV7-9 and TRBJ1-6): DTGVSQNPRHKITKRGQNVTFRCDPISEHNRLYWYRQTLGQGPEFLTYFQNEAQLEKSRLLSDRFSAERPKGSFSTLEIQRTEQGDSAMYLCASSLVVRAYNSPLHFGNGTRLTVT.

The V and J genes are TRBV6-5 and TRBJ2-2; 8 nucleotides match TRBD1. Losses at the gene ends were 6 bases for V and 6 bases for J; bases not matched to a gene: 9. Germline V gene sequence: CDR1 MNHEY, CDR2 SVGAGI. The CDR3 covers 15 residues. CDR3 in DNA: TGTGCCAGCAGCCCAACCACAGGGGGGTCCGGGGAGCTGTTTTTT. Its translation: CASSPTTGGSGELFF.

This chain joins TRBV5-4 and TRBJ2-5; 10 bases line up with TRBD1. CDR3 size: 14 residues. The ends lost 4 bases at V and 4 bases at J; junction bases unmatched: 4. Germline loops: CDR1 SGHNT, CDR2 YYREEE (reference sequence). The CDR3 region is CASSKGQGTETQYF. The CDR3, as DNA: TGTGCCAGCAGCAAGGGACAGGGGACAGAGACCCAGTACTTC.

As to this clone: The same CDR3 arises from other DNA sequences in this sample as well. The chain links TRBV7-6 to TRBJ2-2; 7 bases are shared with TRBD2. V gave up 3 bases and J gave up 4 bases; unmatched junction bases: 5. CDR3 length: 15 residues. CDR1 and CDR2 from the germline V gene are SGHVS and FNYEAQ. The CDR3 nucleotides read TGTGCCAGCAGCTTGTCCACGGGGGGCACCGGGGAGCTGTTTTTT. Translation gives CASSLSTGGTGELFF.

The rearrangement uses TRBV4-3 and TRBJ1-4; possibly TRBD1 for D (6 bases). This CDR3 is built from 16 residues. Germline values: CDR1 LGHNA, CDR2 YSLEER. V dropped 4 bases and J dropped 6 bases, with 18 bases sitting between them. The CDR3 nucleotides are TGCGCCAGCAGCCGGGCCCGGGTGGCAGGGGATGAAAAACTGTTTTTT. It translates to CASSRARVAGDEKLFF.

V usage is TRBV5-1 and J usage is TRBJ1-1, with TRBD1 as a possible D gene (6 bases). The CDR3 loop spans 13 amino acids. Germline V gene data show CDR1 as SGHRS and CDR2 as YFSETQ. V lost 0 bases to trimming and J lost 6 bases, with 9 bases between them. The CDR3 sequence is CASSLVQGAEAFF. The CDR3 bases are TGCGCCAGCAGCTTGGTACAGGGCGCTGAAGCTTTCTTT.

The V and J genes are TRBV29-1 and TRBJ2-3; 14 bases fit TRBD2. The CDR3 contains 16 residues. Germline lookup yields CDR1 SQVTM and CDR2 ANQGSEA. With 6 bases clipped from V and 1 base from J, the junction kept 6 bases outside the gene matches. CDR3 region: CSVIGTSGGGTDTQYF. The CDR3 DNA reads TGCAGCGTGATCGGGACTAGCGGGGGAGGCACAGATACGCAGTATTTT.

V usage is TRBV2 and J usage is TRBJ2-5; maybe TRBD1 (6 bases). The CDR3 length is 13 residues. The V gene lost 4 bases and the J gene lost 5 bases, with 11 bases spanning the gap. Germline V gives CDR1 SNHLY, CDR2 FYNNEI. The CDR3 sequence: CASSVRRGETQYF. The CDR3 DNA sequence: TGTGCCAGCAGTGTTCGAAGGGGGGAGACCCAGTACTTC.

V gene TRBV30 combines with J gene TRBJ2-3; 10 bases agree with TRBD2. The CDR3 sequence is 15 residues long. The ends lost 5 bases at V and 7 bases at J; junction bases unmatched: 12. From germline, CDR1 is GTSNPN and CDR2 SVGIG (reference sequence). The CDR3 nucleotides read TGTGCCTGGCCTCCGACTAGCGGGTCCCAAAATACGCAGTATTTT. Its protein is CAWPPTSGSQNTQYF.

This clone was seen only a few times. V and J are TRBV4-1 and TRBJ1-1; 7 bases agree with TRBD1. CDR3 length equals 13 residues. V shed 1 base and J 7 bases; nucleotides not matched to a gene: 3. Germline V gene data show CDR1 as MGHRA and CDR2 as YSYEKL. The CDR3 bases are TGCGCCAGCAGCCAAGGGGACAGACATGAAGCTTTCTTT. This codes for CASSQGDRHEAFF.

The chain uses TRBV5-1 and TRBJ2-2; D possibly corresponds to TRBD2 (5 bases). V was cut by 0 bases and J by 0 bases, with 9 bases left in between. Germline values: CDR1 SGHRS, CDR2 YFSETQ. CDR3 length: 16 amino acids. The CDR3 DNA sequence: TGCGCCAGCAGCTTGGATGTCGGGGCGAACACCGGGGAGCTGTTTTTT. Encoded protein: CASSLDVGANTGELFF.

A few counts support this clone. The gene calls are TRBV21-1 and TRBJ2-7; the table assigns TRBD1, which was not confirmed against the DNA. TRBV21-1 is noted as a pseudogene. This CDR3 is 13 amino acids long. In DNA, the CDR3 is TGTGCCAGCCCGGGACAGATAGACTACGAGCAGTACTTC. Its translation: CASPGQIDYEQYF.

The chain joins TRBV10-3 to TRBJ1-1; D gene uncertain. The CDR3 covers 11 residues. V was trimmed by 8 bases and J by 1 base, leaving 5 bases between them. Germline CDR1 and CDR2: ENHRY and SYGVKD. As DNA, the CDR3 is TGTGCCATCGGAGGGAACACTGAAGCTTTCTTT. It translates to CAIGGNTEAFF.

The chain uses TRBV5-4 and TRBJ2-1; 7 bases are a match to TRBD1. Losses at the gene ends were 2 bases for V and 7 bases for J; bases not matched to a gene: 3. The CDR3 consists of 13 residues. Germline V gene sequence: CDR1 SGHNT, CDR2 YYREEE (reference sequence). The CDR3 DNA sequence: TGTGCCAGCAGCTTTTCAGGGGGTAATGAGCAGTTCTTC. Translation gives CASSFSGGNEQFF. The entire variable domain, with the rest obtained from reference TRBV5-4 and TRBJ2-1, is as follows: ETGVTQSPTHLIKTRGQQVTLRCSSQSGHNTVSWYQQALGQGPQFIFQYYREEENGRGNFPPRFSGLQFPNYSSELNVNALELDDSALYLCASSFSGGNEQFFGPGTRLTVL.

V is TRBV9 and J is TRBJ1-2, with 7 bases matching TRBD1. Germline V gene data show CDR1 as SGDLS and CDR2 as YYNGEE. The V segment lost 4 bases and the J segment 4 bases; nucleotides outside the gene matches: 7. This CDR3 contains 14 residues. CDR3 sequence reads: CASSPNDRAYGYTF. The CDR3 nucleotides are TGTGCCAGCAGCCCAAACGACAGGGCCTATGGCTACACCTTC.